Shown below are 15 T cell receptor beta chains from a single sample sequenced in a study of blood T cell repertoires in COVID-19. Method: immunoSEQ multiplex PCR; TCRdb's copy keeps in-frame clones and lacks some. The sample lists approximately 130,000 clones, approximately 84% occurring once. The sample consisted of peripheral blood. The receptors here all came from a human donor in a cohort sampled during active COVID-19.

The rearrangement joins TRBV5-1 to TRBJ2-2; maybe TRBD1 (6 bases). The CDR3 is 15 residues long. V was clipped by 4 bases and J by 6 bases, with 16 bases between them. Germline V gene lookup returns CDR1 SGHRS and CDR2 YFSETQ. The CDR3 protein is CASSPRDTGSGELFF. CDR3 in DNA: TGCGCCAGCAGCCCCCGGGACACGGGATCCGGGGAGCTGTTTTTT.

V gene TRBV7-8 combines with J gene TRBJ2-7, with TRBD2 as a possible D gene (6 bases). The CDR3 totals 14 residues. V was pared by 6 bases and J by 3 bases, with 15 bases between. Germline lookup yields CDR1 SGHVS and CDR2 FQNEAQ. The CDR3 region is CASSAGVEGYEQYF. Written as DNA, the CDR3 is TGTGCCAGCAGTGCCGGGGTGGAGGGCTACGAGCAGTACTTC. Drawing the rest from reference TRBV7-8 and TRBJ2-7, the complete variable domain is GAGVSQSPRYKVAKRGQDVALRCDPISGHVSLFWYQQALGQGPEFLTYFQNEAQLDKSGLPSDRFFAERPEGSVSTLKIQRTQQEDSAVYLCASSAGVEGYEQYFGPGTRLTVT.

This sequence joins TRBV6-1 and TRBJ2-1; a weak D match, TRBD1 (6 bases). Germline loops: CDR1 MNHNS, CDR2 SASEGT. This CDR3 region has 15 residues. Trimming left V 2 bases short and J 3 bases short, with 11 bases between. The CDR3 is CASSEKGVHYNEQFF. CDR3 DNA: TGTGCCAGCAGTGAAAAGGGGGTCCACTACAATGAGCAGTTCTTC.

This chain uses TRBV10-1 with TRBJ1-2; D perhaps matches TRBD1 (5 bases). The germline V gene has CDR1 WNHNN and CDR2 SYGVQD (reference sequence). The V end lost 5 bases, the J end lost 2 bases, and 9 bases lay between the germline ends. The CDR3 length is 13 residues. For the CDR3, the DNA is TGCGCCAGCAGTCATGACAGAAACTATGGCTACACCTTC. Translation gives CASSHDRNYGYTF.

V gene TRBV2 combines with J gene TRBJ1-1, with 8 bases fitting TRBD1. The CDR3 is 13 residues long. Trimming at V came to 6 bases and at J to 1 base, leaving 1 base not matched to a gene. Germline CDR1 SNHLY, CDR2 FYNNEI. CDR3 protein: CASRDRENTEAFF. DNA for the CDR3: TGTGCCAGCAGGGACAGGGAGAACACTGAAGCTTTCTTT.

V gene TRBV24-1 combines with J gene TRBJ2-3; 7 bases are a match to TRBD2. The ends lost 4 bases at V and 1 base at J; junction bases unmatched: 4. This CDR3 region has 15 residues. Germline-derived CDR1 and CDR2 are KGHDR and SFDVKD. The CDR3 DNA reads TGTGCCACCAGTGAGGGGGGGGACCGCACAGATACGCAGTATTTT. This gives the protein CATSEGGDRTDTQYF.

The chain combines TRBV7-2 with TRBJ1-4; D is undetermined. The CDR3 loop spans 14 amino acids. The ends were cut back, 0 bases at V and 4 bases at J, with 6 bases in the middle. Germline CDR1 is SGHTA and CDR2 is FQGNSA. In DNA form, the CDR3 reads TGTGCCAGCAGCTTAGCCAGATTTAATGAAAAACTGTTTTTT. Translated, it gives CASSLARFNEKLFF.

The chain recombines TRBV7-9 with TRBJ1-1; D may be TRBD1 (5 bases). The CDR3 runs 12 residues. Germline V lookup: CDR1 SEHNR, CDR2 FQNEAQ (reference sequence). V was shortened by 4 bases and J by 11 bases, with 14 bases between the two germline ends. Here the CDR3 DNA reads TGTGCCAGCAGCTCGGGGGTTGGGGAGGCTTTCTTT. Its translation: CASSSGVGEAFF.

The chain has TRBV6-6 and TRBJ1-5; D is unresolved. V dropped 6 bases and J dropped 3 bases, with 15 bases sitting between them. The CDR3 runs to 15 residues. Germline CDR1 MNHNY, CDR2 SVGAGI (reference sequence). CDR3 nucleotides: TGTGCCAGCAGCAAGACGTGGGGAGACAATCAGCCCCAGCATTTT. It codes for CASSKTWGDNQPQHF.

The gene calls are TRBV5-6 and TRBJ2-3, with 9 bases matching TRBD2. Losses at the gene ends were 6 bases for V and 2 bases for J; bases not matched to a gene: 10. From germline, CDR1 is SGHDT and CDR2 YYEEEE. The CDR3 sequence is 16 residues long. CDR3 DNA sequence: TGTGCCAGCACCCTCAAAGCGGGGGGCCTCACAGATACGCAGTATTTT. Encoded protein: CASTLKAGGLTDTQYF.

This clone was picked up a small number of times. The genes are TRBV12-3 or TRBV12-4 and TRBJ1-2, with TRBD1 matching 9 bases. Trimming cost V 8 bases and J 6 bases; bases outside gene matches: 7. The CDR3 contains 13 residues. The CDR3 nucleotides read TGTGCCAGCGGGACAGGGTTCGAGAATGGCTACACCTTC. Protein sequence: CASGTGFENGYTF.

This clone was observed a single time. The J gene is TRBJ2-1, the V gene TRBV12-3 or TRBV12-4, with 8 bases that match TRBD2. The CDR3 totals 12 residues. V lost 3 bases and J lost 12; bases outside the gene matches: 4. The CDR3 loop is CASSLVAGRQFF. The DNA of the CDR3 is TGTGCCAGCAGTTTGGTAGCGGGGAGGCAGTTCTTC.

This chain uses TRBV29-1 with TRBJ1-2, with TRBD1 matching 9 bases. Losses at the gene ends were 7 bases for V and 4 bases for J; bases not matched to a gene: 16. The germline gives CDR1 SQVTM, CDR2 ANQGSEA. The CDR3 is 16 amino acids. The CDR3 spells CSARRGQGRGSYGYTF. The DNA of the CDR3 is TGCAGCGCCAGAAGGGGACAGGGACGGGGCTCCTATGGCTACACCTTC.

CDR3 amino acids: CASSLGGHQPQHF. The CDR3 region has the DNA TGTGCCAGCAGCTTAGGAGGGCATCAGCCCCAGCATTTT. The chain is built from TRBV7-8 and TRBJ1-5; no clear D. Germline V gene sequence: CDR1 SGHVS, CDR2 FQNEAQ. Deletions cut 1 base from V and 5 bases from J, with 6 bases between. The CDR3 is 13 amino acids.

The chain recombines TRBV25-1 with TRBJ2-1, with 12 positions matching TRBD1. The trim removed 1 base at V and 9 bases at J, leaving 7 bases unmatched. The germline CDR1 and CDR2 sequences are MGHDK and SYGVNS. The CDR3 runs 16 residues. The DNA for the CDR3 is TGTGCCAGCAGTGAATCCCGGGACAGGGGGCTGGGTGAGCAGTTCTTC. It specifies CASSESRDRGLGEQFF.